The clone carrying this T cell receptor beta chain has at least ten counts. What it binds is unknown. Trimming pared 4 bases from V and 0 bases from J, leaving 8 bases between. CDR3 size: 14 residues. Germline CDR1 and CDR2: LNHDA and SQIVND (reference sequence). The data originate from a study of CD8+CD57+ T cells in acquired aplastic anemia. Findings and caveats of the study: Approximately 29 was the count of CD8+ CDR3 sequences that patients shared with controls.

It was patients with CD8+CD57+ cell expansion by flow cytometry who were chosen for sequencing. Patient blood was sampled before any therapy had been received. Researchers used genomic DNA as the template to profile TCR beta VDJ and CDR3. TCRdb analysed the reads with MiXCR anew, one entry per CDR3 protein. The sample has roughly 260,000 distinct CDR3 sequences; more than 45% are singletons. The receptor comes from a human donor with aplastic anemia. The chain joins TRBV19 to TRBJ2-3; D remains unclear. Sequencing was done on a sample of sorted CD4+, CD8+, or CD8+CD57+ T cells (not recorded which) from PBMCs. The CDR3 nucleotides are TGTGCCAGTAGTACCGGGTCTAGCACAGATACGCAGTATTTT. Protein sequence: CASSTGSSTDTQYF.